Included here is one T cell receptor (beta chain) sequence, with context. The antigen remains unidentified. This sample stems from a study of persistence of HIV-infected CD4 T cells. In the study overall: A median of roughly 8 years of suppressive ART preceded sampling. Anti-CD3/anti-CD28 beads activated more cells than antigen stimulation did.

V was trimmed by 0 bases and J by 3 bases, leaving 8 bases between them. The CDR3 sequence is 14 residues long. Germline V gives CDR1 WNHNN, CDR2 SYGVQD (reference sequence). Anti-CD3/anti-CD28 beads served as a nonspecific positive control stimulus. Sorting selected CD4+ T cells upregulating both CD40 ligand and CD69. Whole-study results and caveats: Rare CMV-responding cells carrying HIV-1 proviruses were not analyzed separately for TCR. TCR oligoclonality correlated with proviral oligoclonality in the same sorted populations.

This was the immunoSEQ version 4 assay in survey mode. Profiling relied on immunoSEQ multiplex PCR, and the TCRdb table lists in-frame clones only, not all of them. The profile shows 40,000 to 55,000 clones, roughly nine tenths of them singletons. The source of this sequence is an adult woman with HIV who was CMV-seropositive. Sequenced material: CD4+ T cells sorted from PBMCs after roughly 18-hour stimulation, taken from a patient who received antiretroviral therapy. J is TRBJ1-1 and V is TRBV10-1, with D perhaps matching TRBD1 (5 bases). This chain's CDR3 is CASSESGRDTEAFF. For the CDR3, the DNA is TGCGCCAGCAGTGAGTCCGGCAGGGACACTGAAGCTTTCTTT.